Listed here are 7 T cell receptor beta chains from one sample, sequenced in a study of T cell responses to AZD1222 COVID-19 vaccine. Only in-frame clones appear in the TCRdb table, and some are missing; sequencing was by immunoSEQ multiplex PCR. The table records 200,000 to 250,000 clones, 90% to 95% of them present only once. The starting material was peripheral blood, obtained on day 0 of MenACWY control vaccination. The receptor set was obtained from an adult in good health.

This clone was detected only once. The chain has TRBV7-9 and TRBJ1-1; TRBD1 is a possible D gene (5 bases). The ends were cut back, 3 bases at V and 0 bases at J, with 11 bases in the middle. This CDR3 is 15 amino acids long. Germline assignment: CDR1 SEHNR and CDR2 FQNEAQ (reference sequence). The CDR3 loop is CASSFGGTMNTEAFF. DNA for the CDR3: TGTGCCAGCAGCTTCGGGGGGACCATGAACACTGAAGCTTTCTTT. Based on the CDR3 plus reference TRBV7-9 and TRBJ1-1, the full variable domain is DTGVSQNPRHKITKRGQNVTFRCDPISEHNRLYWYRQTLGQGPEFLTYFQNEAQLEKSRLLSDRFSAERPKGSFSTLEIQRTEQGDSAMYLCASSFGGTMNTEAFFGQGTRLTVV.

The J gene is TRBJ1-4, the V gene TRBV19; D gene uncertain. This CDR3 is 14 amino acids long. V lost 10 bases, J lost 4 bases, and 16 bases lay in between. Germline CDR1 and CDR2: LNHDA and SQIVND (reference sequence). The CDR3 sequence is CATLGPRLNEKLFF. DNA of the CDR3: TGTGCCACCCTCGGACCTCGACTTAATGAAAAACTGTTTTTT.

This clone was detected only once. The chain carries TRBV24-1 and TRBJ1-2, with TRBD1 identical over 9 bases. The CDR3 covers 14 residues. With V trimmed by 3 bases and J by 10 bases, 8 bases remained unmatched. Germline CDR1 and CDR2: KGHDR and SFDVKD. Here the CDR3 reads CATSDPRDRVAYTF. The DNA of the CDR3 is TGTGCCACCAGTGATCCCCGGGACAGGGTGGCCTACACCTTC.

The V call is TRBV21-1, the J call TRBJ2-5; the table's D call, TRBD2, was not checked against the DNA. TRBV21-1 is an annotated pseudogene. This CDR3 spans 14 amino acids. CDR3 sequence: CASSNGVATETQYF. CDR3 nucleotide sequence: TGTGCCAGCAGCAACGGAGTAGCGACGGAGACCCAGTACTTC.

The J gene is TRBJ2-3, the V gene TRBV5-1, with 9 bases identical to TRBD1. The germline CDR1 and CDR2 sequences are SGHRS and YFSETQ. Trimming took 3 bases from V and 0 from J; bases not matched to a gene: 8. CDR3 length: 17 amino acids. CDR3 sequence: CASSSGTGFLSTDTQYF. CDR3 DNA sequence: TGCGCCAGCAGCTCCGGGACAGGGTTTCTGAGCACAGATACGCAGTATTTT.

The chain joins TRBV3-1 (or the pseudogene TRBV3-2) to TRBJ2-5; TRBD2 matches 12 bases. Trimming at V came to 4 bases and at J to 1 base, leaving 7 bases not matched to a gene. This CDR3 has 17 amino acids. Germline loops: CDR1 LGHDT, CDR2 YNNKEL (reference sequence). The CDR3 DNA follows: TGTGCCAGCAGCCGAAGACTAGCGGGGGCCTTCCAAGAGACCCAGTACTTC. Translating gives CASSRRLAGAFQETQYF.

The chain employs TRBV20-1 and TRBJ2-2; D possibly uses TRBD1 or TRBD2 (5 bases each). Trimming removed 3 bases from V and 0 bases from J, with 14 bases in between. Germline-derived CDR1 and CDR2 are DFQATT and SNEGSKA (reference sequence). The CDR3 totals 16 residues. The DNA for the CDR3 is TGCAGTGCTAGTATTACCGGGACCCCGAACACCGGGGAGCTGTTTTTT. Amino acids: CSASITGTPNTGELFF.